This is a list of T cell receptor beta chains from one sample in a study of response to subunit inactivated influenza vaccine. TCRdb used MiXCR to reprocess the RT-PCR reads, holding one entry per CDR3 protein. In the table there are 750,000 to 850,000 distinct CDR3 sequences, 18% of which are singletons. The sample in question was PBMCs from blood, obtained more than 4 days after vaccination. All receptors derive from a man aged 45 to 65 who received an inactivated influenza vaccine. Both conserved end residues are part of each CDR3. D genes are given only for firm matches. Some rows mark clone size as missing; the rest say once, few, many or name a class of expanded clone.

cdr3_length: 12; clone_size: -; j_call: TRBJ2-7; d_call: -; v_call: TRBV12-3/TRBV12-4; cdr3_nt: TGTGCCAGCAGCCCTTACGGGCGGGAGCAGTACTTC; cdr3_aa: CASSPYGREQYF
cdr3_length: 13; clone_size: -; j_call: TRBJ2-7; d_call: -; v_call: TRBV20-1; cdr3_nt: TGCAGTGCTAGCCCAGGACCGAGGGGCGAGCAGTACTTC; cdr3_aa: CSASPGPRGEQYF
cdr3_length: 16; clone_size: -; j_call: TRBJ2-3; d_call: -; v_call: TRBV2; cdr3_nt: TGTGCCAGCACTACCCCTCGCGGTTGGAACACAGATACGCAGTATTTT; cdr3_aa: CASTTPRGWNTDTQYF
cdr3_length: 16; clone_size: -; j_call: TRBJ2-7; d_call: -; v_call: TRBV11-2; cdr3_nt: TGTGCCAGCAGCCAAACCGGACAGGGACTATCCTACGAGCAGTACTTC; cdr3_aa: CASSQTGQGLSYEQYF
cdr3_length: 15; clone_size: -; j_call: TRBJ2-7; d_call: TRBD2; v_call: TRBV4-3; cdr3_nt: TGCGCCAGCAGCCGCGCCCCCTTAGCGGGGGTGGAGCAGTACTTC; cdr3_aa: CASSRAPLAGVEQYF
cdr3_length: 12; clone_size: many; j_call: TRBJ1-5; d_call: -; v_call: TRBV20-1; cdr3_nt: TGCAGTGCAAGGCGGAGCAATCAGCCCCAGCATTTT; cdr3_aa: CSARRSNQPQHF
cdr3_length: 15; clone_size: -; j_call: TRBJ2-7; d_call: TRBD2; v_call: TRBV7-2; cdr3_nt: TGTGCCAGCAGCCCCCAACCGGGGGGGTTTTACGAGCAGTACTTC; cdr3_aa: CASSPQPGGFYEQYF
cdr3_length: 13; clone_size: few; j_call: TRBJ2-5; d_call: -; v_call: TRBV20-1; cdr3_nt: TGCAGTGCTTCAAAGACAGCCCAAGAGACCCAGTACTTC; cdr3_aa: CSASKTAQETQYF
cdr3_length: 16; clone_size: -; j_call: TRBJ2-3; d_call: TRBD1; v_call: TRBV5-1; cdr3_nt: TGCGCCAGCAGCGGAGGACAGGGGGCAATGGGGGATACGCAGTATTTT; cdr3_aa: CASSGGQGAMGDTQYF
cdr3_length: 15; clone_size: few; j_call: TRBJ2-7; d_call: TRBD1; v_call: TRBV29-1; cdr3_nt: TGCAGCGTCGCCGGGACAGGGGTCCTCTCCTACGAGCAGTACTTC; cdr3_aa: CSVAGTGVLSYEQYF
cdr3_length: 12; clone_size: few; j_call: TRBJ2-3; d_call: -; v_call: TRBV20-1; cdr3_nt: TGCAGTGCTAGGGTCATCACAGATACGCAGTATTTT; cdr3_aa: CSARVITDTQYF
cdr3_length: 13; clone_size: few; j_call: TRBJ2-7; d_call: -; v_call: TRBV10-3; cdr3_nt: TGTGCCATCAGTGAGGGACCATCCTACGAGCAGTACTTC; cdr3_aa: CAISEGPSYEQYF
cdr3_length: 15; clone_size: few; j_call: TRBJ1-2; d_call: -; v_call: TRBV7-8; cdr3_nt: TGTGCCAGCAGCTTTCCCCTTGGAGGAGGTTATGGCTACACCTTC; cdr3_aa: CASSFPLGGGYGYTF
cdr3_length: 14; clone_size: few; j_call: TRBJ2-5; d_call: TRBD1; v_call: TRBV6-1; cdr3_nt: TGTGCCAGCAGTCTATGGACAGGGTTGGAGACCCAGTACTTC; cdr3_aa: CASSLWTGLETQYF
cdr3_length: 15; clone_size: -; j_call: TRBJ2-3; d_call: TRBD2; v_call: TRBV29-1; cdr3_nt: TGCAGCGGCGCAGGGAGCGGGGGGCCGGCAGATACGCAGTATTTT; cdr3_aa: CSGAGSGGPADTQYF
cdr3_length: 18; clone_size: -; j_call: TRBJ2-1; d_call: TRBD2; v_call: TRBV7-2; cdr3_nt: TGTGCCAGCAGCTTAGGTTGGTCTGTAGGGAGGGCTTACAATGAGCAGTTCTTC; cdr3_aa: CASSLGWSVGRAYNEQFF
cdr3_length: 16; clone_size: -; j_call: TRBJ2-5; d_call: TRBD2; v_call: TRBV7-8; cdr3_nt: TGTGCCAGCAGCGAAGAACTAGCGGGAGGGCCACAGACCCAGTACTTC; cdr3_aa: CASSEELAGGPQTQYF
cdr3_length: 15; clone_size: few; j_call: TRBJ2-5; d_call: -; v_call: TRBV5-5; cdr3_nt: TGTGCCAGCAGCTTGTGGGGCATGTTACAAGAGACCCAGTACTTC; cdr3_aa: CASSLWGMLQETQYF
cdr3_length: 12; clone_size: few; j_call: TRBJ2-3; d_call: -; v_call: TRBV7-2; cdr3_nt: TGTGCCAGCATGACCGAAATTGGACCCCAGTATTTT; cdr3_aa: CASMTEIGPQYF
cdr3_length: 14; clone_size: few; j_call: TRBJ2-5; d_call: -; v_call: TRBV28; cdr3_nt: TGTGCCAGCAGTTTCTCCGGGACCCAAGAGACCCAGTACTTC; cdr3_aa: CASSFSGTQETQYF
cdr3_length: 16; clone_size: -; j_call: TRBJ1-4; d_call: -; v_call: TRBV4-3; cdr3_nt: TGCGCCAGCAGCCAAGATATGGGGGCTAGAGGGGAAAAACTGTTTTTT; cdr3_aa: CASSQDMGARGEKLFF
cdr3_length: 15; clone_size: -; j_call: TRBJ1-1; d_call: TRBD1; v_call: TRBV9; cdr3_nt: TGTGCCAGCAGCCCGAGGGGGCCGTTCGGGACTGAAGCTTTCTTT; cdr3_aa: CASSPRGPFGTEAFF
cdr3_length: 16; clone_size: -; j_call: TRBJ2-3; d_call: -; v_call: TRBV12-3/TRBV12-4; cdr3_nt: TGTGCCAGCAGTTCGGGCGGTGGGGCGGAGACAGATACGCAGTATTTT; cdr3_aa: CASSSGGGAETDTQYF
cdr3_length: 19; clone_size: -; j_call: TRBJ2-1; d_call: TRBD2; v_call: TRBV11-1; cdr3_nt: TGTGCCAGCAGCTTAGGACCGAGACTAGCGGGAGGCGCCTACAATGAGCAGTTCTTC; cdr3_aa: CASSLGPRLAGGAYNEQFF
cdr3_length: 15; clone_size: -; j_call: TRBJ2-5; d_call: -; v_call: TRBV12-3/TRBV12-4; cdr3_nt: TGTGCCAGCAGTTTCAGTGCATATCGTGAAGAGACCCAGTACTTC; cdr3_aa: CASSFSAYREETQYF
cdr3_length: 13; clone_size: -; j_call: TRBJ1-1; d_call: -; v_call: TRBV5-1; cdr3_nt: TGCGCCAGCAGTCTCCCTCAGAACACTGAAGCTTTCTTT; cdr3_aa: CASSLPQNTEAFF
cdr3_length: 16; clone_size: many; j_call: TRBJ2-1; d_call: TRBD2; v_call: TRBV7-9; cdr3_nt: TGTGCCAGCAGCTTGCGACTAGCGGAGAACTACAATGAGCAGTTCTTC; cdr3_aa: CASSLRLAENYNEQFF
cdr3_length: 13; clone_size: many; j_call: TRBJ2-7; d_call: -; v_call: TRBV12-3/TRBV12-4; cdr3_nt: TGTGCCAGCAGTTTAGTGGGGGGCCACGAGCAGTACTTC; cdr3_aa: CASSLVGGHEQYF
cdr3_length: 15; clone_size: many; j_call: TRBJ1-2; d_call: TRBD1; v_call: TRBV4-2; cdr3_nt: TGTGCCAGCAGCCAAGAGACGGCCCAGGGGGTGGGCTACACCTTC; cdr3_aa: CASSQETAQGVGYTF